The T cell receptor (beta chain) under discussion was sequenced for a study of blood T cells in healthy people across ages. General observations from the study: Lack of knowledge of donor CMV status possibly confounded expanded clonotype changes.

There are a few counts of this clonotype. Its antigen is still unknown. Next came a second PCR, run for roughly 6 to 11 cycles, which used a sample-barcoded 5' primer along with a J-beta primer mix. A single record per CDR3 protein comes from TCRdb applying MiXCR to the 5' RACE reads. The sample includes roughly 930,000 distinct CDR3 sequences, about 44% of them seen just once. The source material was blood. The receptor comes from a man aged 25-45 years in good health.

The CDR3 bases are TGTGCCAGCAGCCCACTAACAGGGTCTGGTGGAGATCAGCCCCAGCATTTT. This codes for CASSPLTGSGGDQPQHF. The chain is built from TRBV6-6 and TRBJ1-5; D may be TRBD1 (6 bases). Trimming pared 6 bases from V and 5 bases from J, leaving 23 bases between. The CDR3 contains 17 residues. Germline CDR1 is MNHNY and CDR2 is SVGAGI (reference sequence).